The 3 T cell receptor beta chains reported below all come from one sample, sequenced in a study of regulatory T cells in long-lasting Graves disease. Time point described: persistent/refractory GD, antithyroid drugs over 5 years with positive TRAb. The authors made the TCR library using RNA they extracted from PBMCs. Arm-PCR with iRepertoire HTBI primers amplified the CDR3 regions for these TCR beta libraries. TCRdb re-analysed the multiplex PCR reads in MiXCR, keeping a single row per CDR3 protein. The sample contains 350,000 to 450,000 distinct CDR3 sequences, about 20% of which appear only once. Sequences were derived from peripheral blood mononuclear cells (PBMCs), sampled when the disease was refractory, from a patient treated with antithyroid drugs. The receptors stem from a female donor with Graves disease.

This chain connects TRBV10-1 to TRBJ2-2, with 8 bases fitting TRBD2. Per the germline V gene, CDR1 is WNHNN and CDR2 is SYGVQD (reference sequence). The CDR3 is 16 residues long. V lost 3 bases to trimming and J lost 4 bases; unmatched junction nucleotides: 7. Written as DNA, the CDR3 is TGCGCCAGCAGTGAAGGACGGGAGGGCCCCACCGGGGAGCTGTTTTTT. Translating gives CASSEGREGPTGELFF.

This clonotype was seen only a few times. This chain links TRBV7-2 with TRBJ1-1; 7 positions agree with TRBD1. With 5 bases clipped from V and 4 bases from J, the junction kept 7 bases outside the gene matches. Germline lookup yields CDR1 SGHTA and CDR2 FQGNSA. This CDR3 comprises 14 residues. The CDR3 DNA reads TGTGCCAGCAGCCCCCAGGGGGTGAGCACTGAAGCTTTCTTT. Translation gives CASSPQGVSTEAFF.

V is TRBV29-1 and J is TRBJ2-7, with TRBD2 matching 15 bases. Per germline, CDR1 SQVTM and CDR2 ANQGSEA. The CDR3 has 19 amino acids. Germline trimming cut 0 bases from V and 0 bases from J; bases unmatched to any gene: 9. CDR3 bases: TGCAGCGTTGAAGATCGGACCGGGACTAGCGGGAGGAGCTCCTACGAGCAGTACTTC. Translation gives CSVEDRTGTSGRSSYEQYF.